Below are 25 T cell receptor beta chains sequenced from a single sample in a study of circulating tumor DNA in untreated peripheral T-cell lymphoma. Only in-frame clones appear in the TCRdb table, and some are missing; sequencing was by immunoSEQ multiplex PCR. This sample has 450 to 650 clones; over 60% occur once, and the top ten carry 2.5% to 3.5%. The sequenced sample consisted of tumor tissue. The receptors derive from a human donor with peripheral T-cell lymphoma.

The chain combines TRBV18 with TRBJ2-7; 9 nucleotides align to TRBD1. Trimming took 5 bases from V and 4 from J; bases not matched to a gene: 9. This CDR3 has 15 residues. Germline CDR1 and CDR2: KGHSH and LQKENI. CDR3 region: CASSSGQGRGYEQYF. CDR3 nucleotides: TGTGCCAGCTCATCAGGACAGGGGAGAGGGTACGAGCAGTACTTC.

The table lists this clone with a few counts. J is TRBJ1-2 and V is TRBV11-3; TRBD1 might be the D (6 bases). The CDR3 covers 14 residues. V shed 3 bases and J shed 4 bases, with 12 bases lying between them. Germline CDR1 and CDR2: SGHNT and YENEEA. CDR3 residues: CASSLQQGAYGYTF. DNA for the CDR3: TGTGCCAGCAGCTTGCAACAGGGCGCCTATGGCTACACCTTC.

The chain couples TRBV19 to TRBJ2-7, with D perhaps matching TRBD2 (6 bases). V dropped 3 bases and J dropped 2 bases, with 11 bases sitting between them. The CDR3 contains 14 residues. Germline V lookup: CDR1 LNHDA, CDR2 SQIVND (reference sequence). CDR3 loop: CASSMEGPAYEQYF. CDR3 in DNA: TGTGCCAGTAGTATGGAGGGTCCAGCCTACGAGCAGTACTTC.

V gene TRBV7-4 combines with J gene TRBJ2-3, with 8 bases that match TRBD2. Germline CDR1 is SGHVT and CDR2 is SQSDAQ. V trimming: 5 bases; J trimming: 4 bases; junction bases outside the gene matches: 14. This CDR3 is 17 amino acids long. The CDR3 nucleotides are TGTGCCAGCAGCCTCAAACTAGGCGGGGGGCCCCCAGATACGCAGTATTTT. Translating gives CASSLKLGGGPPDTQYF.

The chain combines TRBV7-5 with TRBJ2-5; TRBD2 is the table's D call, not checked against the DNA. TRBV7-5 is shown as a pseudogene. CDR3 length equals 14 residues. The CDR3 DNA follows: TGTGCCAGCAGCTTGGGGGGGGCCTTGGAGACCCAGTACTTC. Protein sequence: CASSLGGALETQYF.

The V gene is TRBV11-3, the J gene TRBJ2-5; 8 positions match TRBD2. The CDR3 runs to 17 residues. Trimming removed 4 bases from V and 1 base from J; junction bases left unmatched: 11. Germline values: CDR1 SGHNT, CDR2 YENEEA. The CDR3 spells CASSSPIRGGIQETQYF. In DNA form, the CDR3 reads TGTGCCAGCAGCTCCCCCATCCGGGGGGGCATCCAAGAGACCCAGTACTTC.

The V and J genes are TRBV6-8 and TRBJ1-1; TRBD1 matches at 8 bases. The CDR3 is 13 residues long. Trimming removed 5 bases from V and 5 bases from J; junction bases left unmatched: 4. Per germline, CDR1 MNHGY and CDR2 SAAAGT. The CDR3 DNA reads as TGTGCCAGCAGTGGACAGGGATGGACTGAAGCTTTCTTT. This translates into CASSGQGWTEAFF.

This clone was observed once. The chain has TRBV18 and TRBJ1-1; no clear D. The CDR3 consists of 14 residues. The V end lost 2 bases, the J end lost 4 bases, and 11 bases lay between the germline ends. Germline V gives CDR1 KGHSH, CDR2 LQKENI. CDR3 amino acids: CASSPRGLGTEAFF. CDR3 nucleotide sequence: TGTGCCAGCTCACCAAGAGGGTTGGGCACTGAAGCTTTCTTT.

By sample share, this clone is large (0.1 to 1%). The V and J genes are TRBV14 and TRBJ2-7; 8 positions match TRBD1. V lost 6 bases to trimming and J lost 2 bases; unmatched junction nucleotides: 6. The CDR3 is made up of 14 amino acids. Germline V gene sequence: CDR1 SGHDN, CDR2 FVKESK. The CDR3 sequence: CASSRGQAPYEQYF. For the CDR3, the DNA is TGTGCCAGCAGTAGGGGACAGGCCCCCTACGAGCAGTACTTC.

This clone appeared a few times. The chain combines TRBV18 with TRBJ2-7; 9 bases are a match to TRBD1. The CDR3 has 14 amino acids. The germline V gene encodes CDR1 KGHSH and CDR2 LQKENI. With V trimmed by 6 bases and J by 3 bases, 6 bases remained unmatched. CDR3 nucleotides: TGTGCCAGCTCGTCCGGGACAGGGAACTACGAGCAGTACTTC. Translated, it gives CASSSGTGNYEQYF.

The chain is built from TRBV19 and TRBJ1-4; no reliable D call. Germline V CDR1 and CDR2: LNHDA, SQIVND (reference sequence). The CDR3 is 14 amino acids. V dropped 2 bases and J dropped 12 bases, with 16 bases sitting between them. The CDR3 loop is CASSIFLWAPELFF. As DNA, the CDR3 is TGTGCCAGTAGTATATTCCTTTGGGCCCCTGAACTGTTTTTT.

There are a few counts of this clone. The rearrangement uses TRBV15 and TRBJ2-4; 8 positions agree with TRBD1. Unmatched junction bases numbered 15, after V lost 3 bases and J lost 2 bases. The CDR3 is 19 residues long. Germline assignment: CDR1 LNHNV and CDR2 YYDKDF (reference sequence). CDR3 DNA: TGTGCCACCAGCAGCTATCCGAACAGGGGGTTCAACCCCAAAAACATTCAGTACTTC. Its translation: CATSSYPNRGFNPKNIQYF.

The chain is built from TRBV11-3 and TRBJ1-1; D gene ambiguous. The CDR3 is made up of 14 amino acids. The germline V gene has CDR1 SGHNT and CDR2 YENEEA. V was trimmed by 5 bases and J by 4 bases, leaving 14 bases between them. CDR3 protein: CASSQNPRVTEAFF. Written as DNA, the CDR3 is TGTGCCAGCAGCCAGAACCCGCGGGTCACTGAAGCTTTCTTT.

This sequence joins TRBV11-1 and TRBJ1-4; maybe TRBD1 (5 bases). Germline V gene data show CDR1 as SGHAT and CDR2 as FQDESV (reference sequence). Trimming took 3 bases from V and 3 from J, leaving 11 bases between them. There are 15 residues in the CDR3. The CDR3 region has the DNA TGTGCCAGCAGCTTGGCCGGGACGGCTAATGAAAAACTGTTTTTT. Translating it yields CASSLAGTANEKLFF.

This chain links TRBV6-8 with TRBJ1-1; tentative D call: TRBD1 (6 bases). Deletions cut 5 bases from V and 6 bases from J, with 13 bases between. The CDR3 is 13 residues long. Germline CDR1 is MNHGY and CDR2 is SAAAGT. CDR3 bases: TGTGCCAGCAGTGTTACAGGGTTATCTGAAGCTTTCTTT. Translated, it gives CASSVTGLSEAFF.

The rearrangement uses TRBV19 and TRBJ1-2; tentatively, D is TRBD1 (5 bases). With 10 bases removed from V and 0 bases from J, the gap between germline ends came to 15 bases. CDR1 is LNHDA and CDR2 is SQIVND in the germline V gene (reference sequence). The CDR3 sequence is 14 residues long. Here the CDR3 DNA reads TGTGCCACTCAGGGAGAGGCAGCTAACTATGGCTACACCTTC. Translated: CATQGEAANYGYTF.

The rearrangement links TRBV19 to TRBJ1-5; D perhaps matches TRBD1 (5 bases). The end of the DNA fits TRBJ2-3 better, so the J call may be wrong. CDR1 LNHDA and CDR2 SQIVND come from the germline V gene (reference sequence). The CDR3 length is 14 residues. CDR3 sequence reads: CASSRPGLEQPQYF. CDR3 bases: TGTGCCAGTTCCAGGCCAGGGTTGGAGCAGCCCCAGTATTTT.

V gene TRBV6-8 combines with J gene TRBJ2-5, with a weak D call TRBD2 (6 bases). CDR3 size: 13 residues. From germline, CDR1 is MNHGY and CDR2 SAAAGT. Trimming shortened V by 5 bases and J by 6 bases, and 13 bases separated the two germline ends. The CDR3 DNA is TGTGCCAGCAGTCCCGGGACTTTTAAGACCCAGTACTTC. This encodes CASSPGTFKTQYF.

This sequence joins TRBV7-6 and TRBJ1-6, with 11 bases lining up with TRBD1. The CDR3 contains 19 residues. Trimming cost V 5 bases and J 7 bases; bases outside gene matches: 16. Germline V gene lookup returns CDR1 SGHVS and CDR2 FNYEAQ. The CDR3 sequence is CASSRIGQGAGGLNSPLHF. CDR3 nucleotides: TGTGCCAGCAGCCGAATAGGACAGGGGGCCGGAGGGCTCAATTCACCCCTCCACTTT.

V is TRBV11-3 and J is TRBJ2-1; D may be TRBD1 or TRBD2 (5 bases each). The V gene's germline CDR1 is SGHNT and CDR2 YENEEA. Trimming stripped 8 bases from V and 8 bases from J, with 19 bases between. This CDR3 has 14 amino acids. CDR3 nucleotides: TGTGCCAGCGCCCCCGGGGCAGGTTACCATGAGCAGTTCTTC. Its protein product is CASAPGAGYHEQFF.

V is TRBV19 and J is TRBJ2-7, with 8 positions matching TRBD1. Germline V lookup: CDR1 LNHDA, CDR2 SQIVND (reference sequence). After removal of 5 bases from V and 5 bases from J, the junction contained 8 bases not matched to a gene. This CDR3 has 14 residues. CDR3 sequence reads: CASSQDRGGDEQYF. The CDR3 region has the DNA TGTGCCAGTAGTCAAGACAGGGGTGGCGACGAGCAGTACTTC.

The CDR3 here is CASSMRFSYNSPLHF. The CDR3 region has the DNA TGTGCCAGTAGTATGAGGTTTTCCTATAATTCACCCCTCCACTTT. The genes are TRBV19 and TRBJ1-6; D remains unclear. V lost 3 bases and J 1 base, leaving 7 bases between the germline ends. Germline CDR1 reads LNHDA; CDR2 reads SQIVND (reference sequence). This CDR3 is built from 15 residues.

The genes are TRBV6-8 and TRBJ1-3; 7 nucleotides align to TRBD1. With V trimmed by 6 bases and J by 0 bases, 5 bases remained unmatched. CDR3 size: 15 residues. The germline V gene has CDR1 MNHGY and CDR2 SAAAGT. CDR3 protein: CASRPTGASGNTIYF. In DNA, the CDR3 is TGTGCCAGCAGACCTACAGGGGCCTCTGGAAACACCATATATTTT.

This chain uses TRBV7-7 with TRBJ2-7; D remains ambiguous. The length of the CDR3 is 16 residues. V lost 1 base and J lost 2, with 15 bases in between. Germline values: CDR1 SSHAT, CDR2 FNYEAQ (reference sequence). The CDR3 DNA is TGTGCCAGCAGCTTAGAGTTTAGTCGAGAACCCTACGAGCAGTACTTC. Encoded protein: CASSLEFSREPYEQYF.

This chain uses TRBV19 with TRBJ1-5; D possibly corresponds to TRBD1 (5 bases). Germline assignment: CDR1 LNHDA and CDR2 SQIVND (reference sequence). The V end lost 8 bases, the J end lost 7 bases, and 18 bases lay between the germline ends. The CDR3 consists of 14 residues. CDR3 sequence reads: CASSRPGLEQPQHF. The CDR3 nucleotides are TGTGCCAGTTCCAGGCCAGGGTTGGAGCAGCCCCAGCATTTT. Full variable domain (remainder filled in from reference TRBV19 and TRBJ1-5): DGGITQSPKYLFRKEGQNVTLSCEQNLNHDAMYWYRQDPGQGLRLIYYSQIVNDFQKGDIAEGYSVSREKKESFPLTVTSAQKNPTAFYLCASSRPGLEQPQHFGDGTRLSIL.